These T cell receptor beta chains were read from a single sample in a study of shared clonotypes between healthy human individuals. Here immunoSEQ multiplex PCR was the method, and the copy in TCRdb shows in-frame clones only, minus some. This table has about half a million clones, 79% appearing once. Sequencing was carried out using PBMCs. These receptors all stem from a woman aged 40 to 49 in good health. Some clones in this sample may be carry-over from other donors' samples. Both conserved end residues are part of each CDR3. Fields, in order: J gene, V gene, D gene, CDR3 protein. The D gene is left open where the match is weak.

J: TRBJ2-2
V: TRBV28
D: TRBD1
CDR3: CASRKTGVIGELFF

J: TRBJ2-2
V: TRBV18
D: NA
CDR3: CASSPMRENTGELFF

J: TRBJ2-5
V: TRBV6-1
D: TRBD2
CDR3: CASSEAWGGWETQYF

J: TRBJ2-1
V: TRBV6-6
D: TRBD1
CDR3: CASSTSRTGGDNEQFF

J: TRBJ2-7
V: TRBV21-1
D: NA
CDR3: CASSKHSLGGNDYEQYF

J: TRBJ1-4
V: TRBV18
D: NA
CDR3: CASSPQNEKLFF

J: TRBJ2-2
V: TRBV19
D: TRBD1
CDR3: CASRATGSVTGELFF

J: TRBJ1-5
V: TRBV28
D: NA
CDR3: CASTLGGGNQPQHF

J: TRBJ1-4
V: TRBV18
D: TRBD1
CDR3: CASSPVSQGGNEKLFF

J: TRBJ1-1
V: TRBV28
D: TRBD1
CDR3: CASSKPGGGHTEAFF

J: NA
V: TRBV11-2
D: TRBD2
CDR3: CASSLAVAGIYEQYF

J: TRBJ1-5
V: TRBV7-9
D: NA
CDR3: CASSQGSGVAGGQHF

J: TRBJ2-5
V: TRBV10-2
D: NA
CDR3: CASSDNRRDGTQYF

J: TRBJ2-7
V: TRBV28
D: TRBD1
CDR3: CASRMTGDEQYF

J: TRBJ2-3
V: TRBV10-1
D: TRBD2
CDR3: CASSGDYLKWYF

J: TRBJ2-5
V: TRBV9
D: TRBD2
CDR3: CASSVGVAGLETQYF

J: TRBJ2-3
V: TRBV5-1
D: TRBD1
CDR3: CASSPPTGTVALTLTDTQYF

J: TRBJ2-2
V: TRBV5-1
D: NA
CDR3: CASSWGLNTGELFF